This TCR beta chain was documented in a study of T-cell reconstitution after alpha-beta-depleted transplantation in children. General observations from the study: T-cell numbers and diversity, one year after transplant, stemmed largely from T cells that were newly produced. It was reported that alpha-beta T cells came from several hundred expanded graft clones (about two months after transplant).

Preparation of the TCRbeta library involved a method that used unique molecular identifiers. TCRdb independently ran MiXCR on the PCR reads; one entry per CDR3 protein. The table includes about 250,000 distinct CDR3 sequences, under 30% detected once. On this clonotype itself: As yet, its antigen is unknown.

Germline V gene sequence: CDR1 SGHVS, CDR2 FQNEAQ. The CDR3 sequence is 13 residues long. The ends were cut back, 5 bases at V and 1 base at J, with 8 bases in the middle. The source of this sequence is a female patient aged 2-15 years who had a stem cell transplant for congenital amegakaryocytic thrombocytopenia, so the T cells may come from the graft donor. The genes are TRBV7-8 and TRBJ2-5; D possibly corresponds to TRBD2 (6 bases). The input for sequencing was PBMCs, mostly from graft donor cells, taken 360 days after TCRalphabeta/CD19-depleted stem cell transplant. The CDR3 DNA sequence: TGTGCCAGCAGCGGGGGGACCCAAGAGACCCAGTACTTC. Translating gives CASSGGTQETQYF. Supplemented by reference TRBV7-8 and TRBJ2-5, the full variable domain reads GAGVSQSPRYKVAKRGQDVALRCDPISGHVSLFWYQQALGQGPEFLTYFQNEAQLDKSGLPSDRFFAERPEGSVSTLKIQRTQQEDSAVYLCASSGGTQETQYFGPGTRLLVL.